This T cell receptor (beta chain) was found in a study of tumor-infiltrating lymphocytes in primary liver carcinoma. Study in general: Recorded tumor stage was T1-T3 N0M0, with diameters of about 4.2 to 10 cm.

Bulk tissue was left unsorted, and RNA and DNA were co-extracted from 20-30 mg of it. The CDR3 length is 16 residues. With V trimmed by 4 bases and J by 3 bases, 8 bases remained unmatched. Germline values: CDR1 SGHTA, CDR2 FQGNSA. The researchers produced TCR beta cDNA from about 510 ng total RNA with a constant-region primer. Investigators got TCR beta libraries out of three nested multiplex PCR rounds, done with slightly modified ARM-PCR. It was with TRBV1-TRBV30 forward primers and a C-beta reverse primer that the first two PCR rounds were run, at 10 cycles each. Each CDR3 protein is one row after TCRdb ran MiXCR on the multiplex PCR reads. The sample gives roughly 48,000 distinct CDR3 sequences, around three quarters of which show up once; around 28% is in the top ten.

This TCR derives from a middle-aged man with primary liver carcinoma and hepatitis B virus infection. The genes are TRBV7-2 and TRBJ2-4; TRBD2 matches at 8 bases. The specimen was liver tumor tissue from sampling region 3. Subset: tumor region T3, left-lateral pole. The chain's CDR3 is CASSYTSGGGKNIQYF. For the CDR3, the DNA is TGTGCCAGCAGCTACACTAGCGGAGGGGGCAAAAACATTCAGTACTTC.